This T cell receptor beta chain was obtained from a study of cytomegalovirus exposure and HLA in healthy donors (dated by TCRdb to about 2017). Concerning the study at large: An earlier analysis of a few hundred of the donors reported approximately 280 Gb of sequence data and around 110 million unique TCR beta sequences obtained from about 200 million T cells. About 300 gigabases of sequencing data and 78 million or so unique TCR sequences were included in an early release covering over 600 HLA-typed donors. In addition to the first cohort of 666 subjects, a separate validation cohort of under 150 different subjects was used. Genome-wide SNP genotypes for about three fifths of the 666 donors were used in a later genetic analysis, which treated that subset as a discovery cohort. All discovery cohort repertoires had been generated using a single sequencing platform. Typing coverage varied by locus: roughly 620-640 donors for A, B, C, DRB1 and DQB1; about 520 for DQA1; some 610 for DPA1; approximately 470 for DPB1. Of the 398 genotyped donors, approximately 82% fell in the genetic ancestry cluster associated with self-reported Caucasian donors. HLA typing covered class I and class II loci at four-digit resolution. Because of strong linkage in the cohort, roughly five DR-DQ haplotypes were treated as single units for association and clustering. In an earlier analysis of roughly 600 of the donors, high-throughput TCR beta sequencing was used to judge whether each TCR beta V gene segment behaved as functional or pseudogenic. High-throughput TCR immunosequencing, statistical association of individual TCRs with disease status, and machine learning were combined to predict cytomegalovirus infection status. Among 300 to 500 genotyped donors of the cohort, an average of around 250,000 unique TCR beta nucleotide sequences was sequenced per donor, of which approximately 18% were non-productive. In the later analysis, no new phenotypic data were used to find candidate immune exposures; instead, reliance was placed on TCR beta sequences and their occurrence across donors. Alongside the repertoire data, information on donor age, sex, ethnicity and CMV serostatus was compiled. The study used immunosequencing to profile the T cell repertoires of approximately 640 subjects and linked those repertoires to cytomegalovirus serostatus. A later analysis re-examined previously published TCR beta repertoires from roughly 650 donors and added high-resolution HLA genotyping to investigate patterns of TCR occurrence. The study aimed to test whether cataloging public T cell receptors could reveal signatures of past pathogen exposure.

Beyond this particular receptor, the publication reports: A few of the identified cytomegalovirus-associated TCR beta chains were confirmed in vitro to be specific for cytomegalovirus antigens. The sequencing pipeline was judged likely to have produced a cluster of highly shared sequence variants as a technical artifact. The study listed approximately 150 TCR beta chains as associated with cytomegalovirus. The 87-base-pair reads could not distinguish some IMGT-functional V segments, including TRBV6-2 and TRBV6-3, so those segments were excluded. Because HLA typing was unavailable for some donors at each locus, only the typed subset was used in association tests. In a later analysis, most CMV-associated TCR beta chains were found to appear HLA-restricted, with HLA associations seemingly driven largely by CMV exposure. Immune exposure information for the cohort was limited to CMV serostatus. A later analysis found that TCR association rates varied across HLA loci, with DRB1 alleles showing the most associated TCRs and HLA-C alleles the fewest. In a later analysis, several top co-occurrence clusters were reported to appear linked to parvovirus B19, influenza, CMV and Epstein-Barr virus. In both the original and validation cohorts, the classifier was reported to diagnose cytomegalovirus status with high specificity and sensitivity. In an earlier analysis of a few hundred of the donors, most TCR beta V segments were observed in productive rearrangements about 87% or about 30% of the time, broadly matching IMGT annotations. Compared with equally common non-associated chains, HLA-associated TCR beta chains in a later analysis were more clonally expanded and had lower generation probabilities. Linkage disequilibrium might explain the correlated functional status among segregating V segments, but an unknown experimental factor could not be excluded. Across donors, most TCR sequences were observed very rarely, whereas some public TCRs were present in many individuals. A further reported finding was that TCR beta sequences accurately predicted the HLA-A and HLA-B alleles for most subjects in the first cohort. In a later analysis, some 17,000 TCR beta sequences were associated with specific HLA alleles at a false discovery rate of 0.05. Roughly uniform sequencing depth across donors was assumed in presence/absence analyses, although this assumption may not hold. Because counts were too low, 15 or so rarely observed V segments, including chromosome 9 orphons, were excluded from the earlier analysis of several hundred of the donors. V-gene and J-gene trimming of TCR beta chains was associated with a missense DCLRE1C variant in a later genetic analysis, and the association was replicated in an independent cohort. In this cohort, only TCR beta chains were sequenced, and detectable features were limited by the absence of alpha or paired-chain data. According to the authors, the approach could potentially be generalized to other disease states and immunological phenotypes. Assigning TCR associations to individual alleles was difficult when HLA alleles, especially DR and DQ, strongly co-occurred. Compared with the roughly 670-donor mean, donors in an Asian-associated ancestry cluster had fewer N-insertions in productive TCRs, according to a later genetic analysis.

Concerning this clone: No cognate antigen has been identified for it. No qualities accompany the bases; no much larger clone lies one base away.

The library was made by the immunoSEQ multiplex PCR assay. For the multiplex PCR, a mixture combining 60 forward primers for TCR Vbeta segments and 13 reverse primers for TCR Jbeta segments was used. A multiplex PCR assay on genomic DNA amplified the CDR3 region of rearranged TCR beta genes. The Illumina HiSeq System was used to sequence the amplified TCR beta libraries as 87-base-pair reads. As for the authors' bioinformatics: Across the 640 or so repertoires, a later analysis counted tens of millions of unique TCR beta chains, some 11 million of which were shared by at least two donors. A nearest-neighbor algorithm error-corrected the raw reads and collapsed the reads into unique sequences, merging closely related sequences to remove PCR and sequencing errors. V, D and J gene segments were assigned by aligning CDR3 sequences to IMGT reference sequences. Each retained sequence needed at least a six-nucleotide match to both a V gene segment and a J gene segment. Rearrangements were called productive when the CDR3 lacked stop codons and stayed in frame with V and J; all others were non-productive. Following IMGT convention, CDR3 was defined as the stretch from the second conserved V-encoded cysteine to the conserved J-encoded phenylalanine. In an earlier analysis of 587 of the donors, sequences lacking an unambiguous match to a single V gene segment were excluded. In an earlier analysis of a few hundred of the donors, V segments were called functional above 56.7% productive rearrangements and were called segregating when the between-donor standard deviation exceeded 5%. A statistical classification framework was developed to diagnose cytomegalovirus status using the catalog of TCR beta chain sequences. In a later analysis, TCR nucleotide sequences were compared against IMGT/GENE-DB human TR gene sequences so that V and J genes could be assigned. Using the TCRdist pipeline, a later analysis assigned CDR3 sequences along with most-parsimonious VDJ recombination scenarios. In a later analysis, every TCR beta chain was defined by the combination of its CDR3 amino acid sequence and its V-gene family, and reads without a unique V-gene family were dropped. A later analysis removed over 500 highly shared, low-generation-probability nucleotide sequences to deal with suspected cross-contamination and a sequencing artifact. A later analysis calculated a clonal expansion index for each public chain from normalized within-repertoire ranks of inferred template counts. In a later analysis, generation probabilities were computed with a VDJ recombination model fitted to out-of-frame rearrangements, and the resulting probabilities were checked against IGoR. Hypergeometric tests were used in a later analysis to score TCR-TCR, TCR-HLA and TCR-CMV co-occurrence, with a repertoire-size bias correction applied to the TCR pairs. To estimate false discovery rates, a later analysis permuted the HLA or CMV assignments 20 times. In a later analysis, co-occurring TCRs were grouped using DBSCAN, with TCRdist sequence similarity added in when clustering inside HLA-allele-positive subsets. For co-occurrence clustering, repertoires with fewer than 30,000 or more than 120,000 public chains were excluded, along with a handful of repertoires with anomalous nucleotide sharing. TCRdb retrieved this table from immuneACCESS and kept in-frame rearrangements only. Not all clones are present; in checked studies, unresolved V genes account for under half, and no reason is known for the remainder. V and J calls and clone size come straight from that table; D and trimming were deduced from the DNA. The sample includes approximately 120,000 clones, with approximately 80% observed a single time. Roughly 12% of the sample comes from the top ten.

In total, 630 or so healthy bone marrow donors made up the cohort. At the time of sampling, all cohort members were nominally healthy, though unrecorded immune exposures were likely present. The donor tested CMV seropositive, placing the donor among the 290 or so seropositive members of the cohort. Every donor gave a peripheral blood sample, and the peripheral blood mononuclear cells from that sample were used for TCR beta sequencing. Genomic DNA was extracted from the blood cell samples with the Qiagen DNeasy Blood Extraction Kit. Relative to germline, V is missing 7 bases and J is missing 5 bases, with 8 bases of the junction outside any gene match. Spanning cysteine to phenylalanine, the CDR3 consists of 13 amino acids. Here the CDR3 DNA is all that survives: 39 bases in frame from base 1. As encoded in the germline V gene, CDR1 is MDHEN while CDR2 is SYDVKM.

The TCR comes from a woman between 35 and 50 years old in good health and CMV-seropositive. The specimen sequenced was PBMCs. The chain was built from TRBV28 and TRBJ2-7; 7 junctional bases match TRBD1. The CDR3 corresponds to CASNKRQGDEQYF. The DNA sequence is as follows: TGTGCCAGCAATAAGCGACAGGGCGACGAGCAGTACTTC.